This T cell receptor beta chain was recovered during a study of cytomegalovirus exposure and HLA in healthy donors. Only a few counts were recorded for this clone. Its antigen remains unidentified. The PCR used 60 Vbeta and 13 Jbeta primers. Produced via immunoSEQ multiplex PCR; TCRdb's table is partial and in-frame only. The data hold roughly 97,000 clones, with approximately 85% observed a single time. The length of the CDR3 is 12 residues. V lost 7 bases and J lost 2; bases outside the gene matches: 3. From germline, CDR1 is SGHRS and CDR2 YFSETQ. Study conclusions and caveats: In an earlier analysis, most TCR beta V segments were productive about 87% or about 30% of the time.

The chain recombines TRBV5-1 with TRBJ2-7; 7 nucleotides agree with TRBD1. Source material: PBMCs. The receptor was isolated from a man aged 35-49 years in good health and CMV-seropositive. Here the CDR3 reads CASRQGAYEQYF. In DNA form, the CDR3 reads TGCGCCAGCCGGCAGGGGGCCTACGAGCAGTACTTC.